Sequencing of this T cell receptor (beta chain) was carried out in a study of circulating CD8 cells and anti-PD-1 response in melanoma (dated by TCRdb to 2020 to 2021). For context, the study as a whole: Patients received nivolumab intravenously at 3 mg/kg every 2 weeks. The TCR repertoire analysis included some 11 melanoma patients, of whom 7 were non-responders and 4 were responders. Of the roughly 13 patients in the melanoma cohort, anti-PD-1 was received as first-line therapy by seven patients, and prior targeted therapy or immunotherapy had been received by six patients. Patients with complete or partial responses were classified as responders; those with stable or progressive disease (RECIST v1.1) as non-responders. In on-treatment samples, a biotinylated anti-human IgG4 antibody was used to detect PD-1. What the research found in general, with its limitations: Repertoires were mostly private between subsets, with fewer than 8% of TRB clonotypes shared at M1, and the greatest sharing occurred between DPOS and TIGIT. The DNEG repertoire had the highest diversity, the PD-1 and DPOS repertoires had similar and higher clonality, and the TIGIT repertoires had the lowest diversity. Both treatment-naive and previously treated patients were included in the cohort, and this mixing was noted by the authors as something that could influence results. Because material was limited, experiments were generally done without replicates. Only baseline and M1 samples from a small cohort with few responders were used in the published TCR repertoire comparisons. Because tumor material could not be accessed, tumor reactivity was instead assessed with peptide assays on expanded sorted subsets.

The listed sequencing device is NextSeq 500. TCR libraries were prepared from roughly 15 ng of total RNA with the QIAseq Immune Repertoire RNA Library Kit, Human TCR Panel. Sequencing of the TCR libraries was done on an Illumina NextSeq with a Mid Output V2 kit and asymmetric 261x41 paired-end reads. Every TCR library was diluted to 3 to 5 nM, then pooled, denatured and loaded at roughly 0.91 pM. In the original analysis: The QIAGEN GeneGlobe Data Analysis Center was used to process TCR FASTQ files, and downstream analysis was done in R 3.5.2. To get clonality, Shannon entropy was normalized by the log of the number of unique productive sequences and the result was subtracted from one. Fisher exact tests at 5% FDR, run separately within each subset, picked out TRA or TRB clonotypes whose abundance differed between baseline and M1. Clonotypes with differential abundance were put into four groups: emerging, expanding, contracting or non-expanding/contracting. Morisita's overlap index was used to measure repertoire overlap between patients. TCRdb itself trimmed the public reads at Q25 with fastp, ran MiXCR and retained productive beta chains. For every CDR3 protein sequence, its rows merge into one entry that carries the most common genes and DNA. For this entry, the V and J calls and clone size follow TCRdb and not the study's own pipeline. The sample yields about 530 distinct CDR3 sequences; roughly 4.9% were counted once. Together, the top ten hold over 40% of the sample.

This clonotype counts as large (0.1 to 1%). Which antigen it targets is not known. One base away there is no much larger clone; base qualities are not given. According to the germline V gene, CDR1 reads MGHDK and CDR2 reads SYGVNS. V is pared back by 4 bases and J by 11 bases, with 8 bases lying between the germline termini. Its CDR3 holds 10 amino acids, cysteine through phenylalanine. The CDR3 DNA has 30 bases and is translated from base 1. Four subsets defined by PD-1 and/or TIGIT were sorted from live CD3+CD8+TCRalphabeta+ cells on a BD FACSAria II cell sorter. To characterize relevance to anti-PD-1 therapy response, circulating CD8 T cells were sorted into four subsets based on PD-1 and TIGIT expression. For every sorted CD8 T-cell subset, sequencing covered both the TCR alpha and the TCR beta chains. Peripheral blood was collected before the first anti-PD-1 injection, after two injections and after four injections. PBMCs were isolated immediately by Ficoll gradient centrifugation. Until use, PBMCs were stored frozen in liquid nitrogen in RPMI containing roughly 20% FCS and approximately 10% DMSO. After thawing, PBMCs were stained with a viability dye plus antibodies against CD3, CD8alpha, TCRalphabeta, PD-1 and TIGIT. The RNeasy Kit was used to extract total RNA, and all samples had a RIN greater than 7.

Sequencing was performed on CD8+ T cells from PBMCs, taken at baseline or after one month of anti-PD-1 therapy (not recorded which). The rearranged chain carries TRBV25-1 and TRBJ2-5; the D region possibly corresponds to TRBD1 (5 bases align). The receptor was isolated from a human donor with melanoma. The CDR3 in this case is CASSGAGQYF. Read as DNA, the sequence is TGTGCCAGCAGTGGGGCAGGGCAGTACTTC.